These 24 T cell receptor beta chains share one sample of origin, sequenced in a study of regulatory T cells in long-lasting Graves disease. Building the TCR beta libraries relied on iRepertoire HTBI primers, and CDR3 regions underwent Arm-PCR. Each CDR3 protein gets one entry after TCRdb re-called the multiplex PCR reads with MiXCR. The data show approximately 250,000 distinct CDR3 sequences, about 16% seen once. Noted time point: newly diagnosed GD, antithyroid drugs for less than 3 months. PBMC RNA was the source of the TCR library. The sequences come from peripheral blood mononuclear cells (PBMCs), collected at new diagnosis, from a patient treated with antithyroid drugs. These receptors were obtained from a female donor with Graves disease.

In its sample, this clonotype was seen a few times. The junction departs from germline at one end; a sequencing error may be responsible. The rearrangement uses TRBV5-1 and TRBJ2-3; D gene unclear. The CDR3 is 14 residues long. CDR1 and CDR2 from the germline V gene are SGHRS and YFSETQ. CDR3 region: CASSLGVDTDTRYF. The CDR3 DNA reads TGCGCCAGCAGCTTGGGGGTAGACACAGATACGCGGTATTTT.

This clonotype was seen ten or more times. This chain connects TRBV20-1 to TRBJ2-1; D not certain. Germline assignment: CDR1 DFQATT and CDR2 SNEGSKA (reference sequence). The length of the CDR3 is 16 residues. The DNA of the CDR3 is TGCAGCGGATCCGGCTCGGTCTTGGGCACCTACAATGAGCAGTTCTTC. Its translation: CSGSGSVLGTYNEQFF.

There are many counts of this clonotype. This chain connects TRBV20-1 to TRBJ1-2, with D hard to call. The CDR3 has 11 residues. Germline CDR1 is DFQATT and CDR2 is SNEGSKA (reference sequence). V was pared by 5 bases and J by 2 bases, with 6 bases between. The CDR3 DNA reads as TGCAGTGCTCAGCTCAACTATGGCTACACCTTC. Translating gives CSAQLNYGYTF.

This clonotype has a count of ten or more. The rearrangement joins TRBV7-3 to TRBJ2-1; D might be TRBD1 (5 bases). The V end was cut by 2 bases, the J end by 2 bases, with 13 bases between. The CDR3 runs 16 residues. The germline gives CDR1 SGHTA, CDR2 FQGTGA. The CDR3 loop is CASSLDPAGPYNEQFF. In DNA form, the CDR3 reads TGTGCCAGCAGCTTAGACCCCGCAGGGCCCTACAATGAGCAGTTCTTC.

The chain recombines TRBV7-9 with TRBJ1-3; D is ambiguous. V was trimmed by 5 bases and J by 6 bases, leaving 17 bases between them. Germline-derived CDR1 and CDR2 are SEHNR and FQNEAQ (reference sequence). The CDR3 is 15 residues long. The CDR3 DNA reads TGTGCCAGCAGCAAGATGGGGAGAGTAGAAAACACCATATATTTT. Its protein product is CASSKMGRVENTIYF. Full variable domain (remainder filled in from reference TRBV7-9 and TRBJ1-3): DTGVSQNPRHKITKRGQNVTFRCDPISEHNRLYWYRQTLGQGPEFLTYFQNEAQLEKSRLLSDRFSAERPKGSFSTLEIQRTEQGDSAMYLCASSKMGRVENTIYFGEGSWLTVV.

This clonotype was counted many times. The V gene is TRBV4-1, the J gene TRBJ1-1; TRBD1 is a possible D gene (5 bases). CDR1 and CDR2 (germline): MGHRA, YSYEKL. The CDR3 is 15 residues long. V was clipped by 0 bases and J by 4 bases, with 12 bases between them. This chain's CDR3 is CASSQEGHQGTEAFF. The CDR3 DNA reads TGCGCCAGCAGCCAAGAAGGACATCAGGGCACTGAAGCTTTCTTT.

V is TRBV19 and J is TRBJ2-1, with 13 nucleotides matching TRBD2. Germline assignment: CDR1 LNHDA and CDR2 SQIVND (reference sequence). The CDR3 extends over 14 amino acids. The J segment lost 10 bases and the V segment lost 9 bases, leaving 9 bases of the junction unmatched. This CDR3 reads CASQGLAGAGEQFF. CDR3 coding DNA: TGTGCCAGCCAAGGACTAGCGGGAGCAGGCGAGCAGTTCTTC.

Points on this clonotype: A read error is possible here, since a much larger clone lies one base away. The chain employs TRBV6-1 and TRBJ2-7, with 11 bases matching TRBD2. This CDR3 region has 14 residues. CDR1 is MNHNS, CDR2 SASEGT, per germline. DNA of the CDR3: TGTACCAGCGGACGTAGCGGGAGGGCTTACGAGCAGTACTTC. Translation: CTSGRSGRAYEQYF.

The gene calls are TRBV7-8 and TRBJ2-2; possible D gene TRBD1, 6 bases. V was shortened by 7 bases and J by 5 bases, with 14 bases between the two germline ends. CDR1 and CDR2 from the germline V gene are SGHVS and FQNEAQ. This CDR3 spans 14 amino acids. The CDR3 nucleotides are TGTGCCAGCACCCCCGGGACACCTACCGGGGAGCTGTTTTTT. It is translated as CASTPGTPTGELFF.

There are many counts of this clonotype. V gene TRBV7-2 combines with J gene TRBJ2-2, with 12 positions matching TRBD1. The CDR3 runs 17 residues. Germline-derived CDR1 and CDR2 are SGHTA and FQGNSA. Trimming took 7 bases from V and 8 from J; bases not matched to a gene: 14. The CDR3 bases are TGTGCCAGCATCTCTACCCCGGGACAGGGGGCCTGGGGGGAGCTGTTTTTT. This encodes CASISTPGQGAWGELFF.

The chain has TRBV20-1 and TRBJ2-2; D not certain. V lost 6 bases to trimming and J lost 2 bases, with 10 bases between them. The CDR3 covers 13 residues. Germline values: CDR1 DFQATT, CDR2 SNEGSKA (reference sequence). CDR3: CSASRPNTGELFF. CDR3 bases: TGCAGTGCATCCAGGCCCAACACCGGGGAGCTGTTTTTT.

This clonotype was seen repeatedly, ten times or more. The chain combines TRBV7-2 with TRBJ1-2; 10 nucleotides match TRBD1. CDR1 SGHTA and CDR2 FQGNSA come from the germline V gene. Trimming at V came to 5 bases and at J to 8 bases, leaving 8 bases not matched to a gene. This CDR3 comprises 14 residues. CDR3: CASSTDRGLYGYTF. The CDR3 DNA sequence: TGTGCCAGCAGCACCGACAGGGGGCTTTACGGCTACACCTTC.

This chain links TRBV9 with TRBJ1-5; possibly TRBD1 for D (6 bases). Germline CDR1 and CDR2: SGDLS and YYNGEE. This CDR3 contains 16 residues. The V end was cut by 4 bases, the J end by 4 bases, with 18 bases between. The CDR3 here is CASSPSVGGGNQPQHF. Here the CDR3 DNA reads TGTGCCAGCAGCCCATCAGTTGGAGGGGGGAATCAGCCCCAGCATTTT.

This clonotype came up many times. The CDR3 sequence: CASSPRATNEKLFF. For the CDR3, the DNA is TGTGCCAGCAGTCCCCGCGCAACTAATGAAAAACTGTTTTTT. The chain combines TRBV12-3 or TRBV12-4 with TRBJ1-4; D not certain. V gave up 5 bases and J gave up 0 bases, with 7 bases separating them. This CDR3 has 14 amino acids.

This clonotype was counted a few times. A much larger clone lies a single base off, so this may be a read error. CDR3: CASSERARGIYGYTF. In DNA, the CDR3 is TGTGCCAGCTCCGAAAGGGCACGGGGAATCTATGGCTACACCTTC. This rearrangement joins TRBV18 to TRBJ1-2; unclear D gene. The V gene's germline CDR1 is KGHSH and CDR2 LQKENI. The V end was cut by 6 bases, the J end by 4 bases, with 18 bases between. This CDR3 is built from 15 residues. Filled out from reference TRBV18 and TRBJ1-2, the complete variable domain reads NAGVMQNPRHLVRRRGQEARLRCSPMKGHSHVYWYRQLPEEGLKFMVYLQKENIIDESGMPKERFSAEFPKEGPSILRIQQVVRGDSAAYFCASSERARGIYGYTFGSGTRLTVV.

This clonotype has at least ten counts. The chain couples TRBV28 to TRBJ1-1; D unresolved. The CDR3 has 14 residues. Trimming took 3 bases from V and 1 from J, leaving 9 bases between them. Germline CDR1 and CDR2: MDHEN and SYDVKM. This CDR3 is CASSFHSSNTEAFF. Here the CDR3 DNA reads TGTGCCAGCAGTTTTCATTCCTCGAACACTGAAGCTTTCTTT.

This clonotype was seen repeatedly, ten times or more. The rearrangement joins TRBV2 to TRBJ1-1; D is ambiguous. V was clipped by 6 bases and J by 0 bases, with 8 bases between them. Germline CDR1 SNHLY, CDR2 FYNNEI. This CDR3 has 13 residues. The CDR3 sequence is CASRGAMNTEAFF. The CDR3 DNA follows: TGTGCCAGCAGGGGAGCAATGAACACTGAAGCTTTCTTT.

This clonotype was detected many times. Here the CDR3 reads CASSKLAGSYNEQFF. The CDR3 DNA is TGTGCCAGCAGCAAACTAGCGGGATCTTACAATGAGCAGTTCTTC. The chain couples TRBV7-6 to TRBJ2-1; 10 nucleotides agree with TRBD2. Germline CDR1 SGHVS, CDR2 FNYEAQ. V was clipped by 5 bases and J by 4 bases; unmatched bases: 5. CDR3 length: 15 residues.

This clonotype was counted a single time. The chain is built from TRBV12-3 or TRBV12-4 and TRBJ1-1; D is uncertain. CDR3 length: 14 residues. Trimming removed 3 bases at V and 6 bases at J, with 14 bases between. The CDR3 sequence: CASSLVASRPEAFF. The DNA of the CDR3 is TGTGCCAGCAGTTTGGTCGCATCGAGGCCTGAAGCTTTCTTT.

V and J are TRBV24-1 and TRBJ2-7; 9 bases match TRBD2. J lost 2 bases, V lost 8 bases, and 6 bases had no gene match. The germline V gene encodes CDR1 KGHDR and CDR2 SFDVKD. This CDR3 spans 14 amino acids. This chain's CDR3 is CATTTSGGPYEQYF. The CDR3 bases are TGTGCCACCACGACTAGCGGAGGCCCCTACGAGCAGTACTTC.

This clonotype was counted ten times or more. The chain is built from TRBV10-3 and TRBJ2-6, with D unclear. Per germline, CDR1 ENHRY and CDR2 SYGVKD. V was clipped by 8 bases and J by 4 bases, with 9 bases between them. CDR3 size: 13 residues. Here the CDR3 reads CAIDPEGANVLTF. Written as DNA, the CDR3 is TGTGCCATCGACCCGGAGGGGGCCAACGTCCTGACTTTC.

Turning to this clonotype: A read error may be the cause here, since a much bigger clone is one base away. Lacking the conserved final phenylalanine or tryptophan, this CDR3 likely reflects a read error. The CDR3 nucleotides read TGTGCCAGCAGTTTACAGAACCTAGCGCACGAGCAGTTCCTC. Amino acids: CASSLQNLAHEQFL. The genes are TRBV6-2 or TRBV6-3 and TRBJ2-1, with a tentative D call TRBD2 (6 bases). Trimming took 4 bases from V and 10 from J, leaving 17 bases between them. Per the germline V gene, CDR1 is MNHEY and CDR2 is SVGEGT. The CDR3 contains 14 residues.

There are many counts of this clonotype. The chain combines TRBV20-1 with TRBJ1-5, with D hard to call. Trimming removed 6 bases at V and 6 bases at J, with 15 bases between. The CDR3 runs to 13 residues. Germline CDR1 reads DFQATT; CDR2 reads SNEGSKA (reference sequence). CDR3 sequence reads: CSAQTRAGQPQHF. CDR3 sequence (DNA): TGCAGTGCCCAGACAAGGGCGGGTCAGCCCCAGCATTTT.

In its sample, this clonotype was seen many times. This chain links TRBV29-1 with TRBJ2-2, with TRBD1 matching 8 bases. Per the germline V gene, CDR1 is SQVTM and CDR2 is ANQGSEA. Trimming cost V 5 bases and J 4 bases; bases outside gene matches: 9. The CDR3 runs 15 residues. DNA of the CDR3: TGCAGCGTTTTTATCGGGACAGGAGGCACCGGGGAGCTGTTTTTT. Protein product: CSVFIGTGGTGELFF.